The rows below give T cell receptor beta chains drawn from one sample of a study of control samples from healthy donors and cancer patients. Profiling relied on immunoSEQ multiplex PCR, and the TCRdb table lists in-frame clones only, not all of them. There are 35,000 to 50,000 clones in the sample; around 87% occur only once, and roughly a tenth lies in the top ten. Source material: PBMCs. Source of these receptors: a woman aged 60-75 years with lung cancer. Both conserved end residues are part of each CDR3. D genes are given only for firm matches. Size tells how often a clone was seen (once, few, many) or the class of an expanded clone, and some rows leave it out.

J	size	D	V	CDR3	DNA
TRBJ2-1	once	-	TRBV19	CASSIAGRNNEQFF	TGTGCCAGTAGTATTGCCGGGCGGAACAATGAGCAGTTCTTC
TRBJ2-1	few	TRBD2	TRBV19	CASSIVLAGDNEQFF	TGTGCCAGTAGTATTGTACTAGCGGGGGACAATGAGCAGTTCTTC
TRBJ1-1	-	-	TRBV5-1	CASSFSSGSLTEAFF	TGCGCCAGCAGCTTTAGTTCCGGATCTCTCACTGAAGCTTTCTTT
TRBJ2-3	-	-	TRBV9	CASSAESNTQYF	TGTGCCAGCAGCGCCGAGTCAAATACGCAGTATTTT
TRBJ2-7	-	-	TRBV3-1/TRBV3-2	CASSQIPSRPYEQYF	TGTGCCAGCAGCCAAATACCGTCACGCCCGTACGAGCAGTACTTC
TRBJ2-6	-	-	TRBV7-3	CASSRVSGANVLTF	TGTGCCAGCAGCAGAGTGTCTGGGGCCAACGTCCTGACTTTC
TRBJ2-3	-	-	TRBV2	CASSERGDSTDTQYF	TGTGCCAGCAGTGAAAGGGGTGATAGCACAGATACGCAGTATTTT
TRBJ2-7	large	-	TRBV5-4	CASSPLPGEAYEQYF	TGTGCCAGCAGCCCCTTACCGGGAGAAGCCTACGAGCAGTACTTC
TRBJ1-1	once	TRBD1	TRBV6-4	CASSEGQGEKAFF	TGTGCCAGCAGTGAGGGACAGGGGGAAAAAGCTTTCTTT
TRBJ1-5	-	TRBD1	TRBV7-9	CASSPGTGVYSNQPQHF	TGTGCCAGCAGCCCCGGGACAGGGGTTTATAGCAATCAGCCCCAGCATTTT
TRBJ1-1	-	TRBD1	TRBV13	CASSFDRGPSTEAFF	TGTGCCAGCAGCTTTGACAGGGGGCCGAGCACTGAAGCTTTCTTT
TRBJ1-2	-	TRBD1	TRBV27	CASSLYEGASGYTF	TGTGCCAGCAGTTTATACGAGGGGGCATCTGGCTACACCTTC
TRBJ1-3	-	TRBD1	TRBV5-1	CASRYPMDRFSSGNTIYF	TGCGCCAGCAGGTACCCCATGGACAGGTTTAGCTCTGGAAACACCATATATTTT
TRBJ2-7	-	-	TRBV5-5	CAGNDYEQYF	TGTGCCGGGAACGATTACGAGCAGTACTTC
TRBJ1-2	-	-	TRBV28	CASSSGFYGYTF	TGTGCCAGCAGTTCGGGGTTCTATGGCTACACCTTC
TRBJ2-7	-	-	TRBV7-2	CASSPVPDNANEQYF	TGTGCCAGCAGCCCCGTCCCGGACAATGCCAACGAGCAGTACTTC
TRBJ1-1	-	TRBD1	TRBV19	CASSTKHPQGAIAFF	TGTGCCAGTAGTACCAAGCATCCACAGGGGGCGATAGCTTTCTTT
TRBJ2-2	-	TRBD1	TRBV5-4	CATFFLGGTGIVSGELFF	TGTGCCACCTTTTTCCTTGGTGGGACAGGGATCGTTTCCGGGGAGCTGTTTTTT
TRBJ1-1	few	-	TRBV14	CASSQDRTEAFF	TGTGCCAGCAGCCAAGATCGAACTGAAGCTTTCTTT
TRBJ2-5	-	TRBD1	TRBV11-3	CASSPGQQETQYF	TGTGCCAGCAGCCCGGGACAGCAAGAGACCCAGTACTTC
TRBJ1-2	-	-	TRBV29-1	CSVEDNFQGYGYTF	TGCAGCGTTGAAGATAATTTCCAAGGCTATGGCTACACCTTC
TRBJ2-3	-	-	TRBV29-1	CSVCKLGDTQYF	TGCAGCGTGTGTAAACTGGGAGATACGCAGTATTTT
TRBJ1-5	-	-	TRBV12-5	CASGLGLDGGSNQPQHF	TGTGCTAGTGGTTTGGGACTGGACGGAGGTAGCAATCAGCCCCAGCATTTT
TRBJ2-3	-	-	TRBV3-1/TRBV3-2	CASSQGADTQYF	TGTGCCAGCAGCCAAGGGGCAGATACGCAGTATTTT
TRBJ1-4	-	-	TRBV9	CASKPVDSNEKLFF	TGTGCCAGCAAGCCCGTCGACTCTAATGAAAAACTGTTTTTT
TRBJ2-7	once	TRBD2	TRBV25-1	CASSRAGLTYEQYF	TGTGCCAGCAGTCGAGCGGGACTCACCTACGAGCAGTACTTC
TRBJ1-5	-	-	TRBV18	CASGTGGNQPQHF	TGTGCCAGCGGGACTGGAGGAAATCAGCCCCAGCATTTT
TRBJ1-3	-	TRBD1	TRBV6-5	CASTQDRGTGNTIYF	TGTGCCAGCACCCAAGACAGGGGTACTGGAAACACCATATATTTT
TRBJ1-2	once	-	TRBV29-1	CSVEDIRGAYGYTF	TGCAGCGTTGAAGATATCCGGGGGGCCTATGGCTACACCTTC
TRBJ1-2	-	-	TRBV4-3	CASSQGGRINGYTF	TGCGCCAGCAGCCAGGGGGGACGGATAAATGGCTACACCTTC
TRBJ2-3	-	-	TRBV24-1	CATSELEETQYF	TGTGCCACCAGTGAGTTAGAGGAAACGCAGTATTTT
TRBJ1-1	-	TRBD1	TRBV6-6	CASIPGTVNTEAFF	TGTGCCAGCATCCCCGGGACAGTGAACACTGAAGCTTTCTTT
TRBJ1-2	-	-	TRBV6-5	CASTRYGGENYGYTF	TGTGCCAGCACCCGATATGGAGGGGAAAACTATGGCTACACCTTC
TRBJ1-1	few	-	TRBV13	CASSLAQGQTFF	TGTGCCAGCAGCTTAGCGCAGGGCCAGACTTTCTTT
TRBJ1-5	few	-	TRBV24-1	CATSDWNQPQHF	TGTGCCACCAGTGATTGGAATCAGCCCCAGCATTTT
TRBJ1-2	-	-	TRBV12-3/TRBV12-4	CASSPTTVYGYTF	TGTGCCAGCAGCCCCACCACAGTCTATGGCTACACCTTC
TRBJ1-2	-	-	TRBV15	CATSPGTLHYGYTF	TGTGCCACCAGCCCCGGGACACTACACTATGGCTACACCTTC
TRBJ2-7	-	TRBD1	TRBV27	CASSPMTGQGSFYEQYF	TGTGCCAGCAGTCCTATGACCGGACAGGGTAGTTTCTACGAGCAGTACTTC
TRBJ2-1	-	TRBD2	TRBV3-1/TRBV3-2	CASSQDRGLAGEKWNEQFF	TGTGCCAGCAGCCAAGATAGGGGGCTAGCGGGAGAAAAGTGGAATGAGCAGTTCTTC
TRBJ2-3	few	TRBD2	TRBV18	CASSPRSSGADTQYF	TGTGCCAGCTCACCAAGGAGTAGCGGGGCAGATACGCAGTATTTT
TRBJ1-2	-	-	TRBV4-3	CASSQDWGEGYTF	TGCGCCAGCAGCCAAGATTGGGGGGAGGGCTACACCTTC
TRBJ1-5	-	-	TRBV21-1	CASTRAFYEHQPQHF	TGTGCCAGCACCCGGGCGTTTTACGAACATCAGCCCCAGCATTTT
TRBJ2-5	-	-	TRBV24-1	CATSEGLGTQYF	TGTGCCACCAGTGAAGGGTTGGGGACCCAGTACTTC